The 20 T cell receptor beta chains listed next were all sequenced from one sample in a study of technical replicates of blood from several donors. Using immunoSEQ multiplex PCR, the repertoire was profiled, and TCRdb retains in-frame clones only, with some absent. The profile shows 99,000 or so clones, 95% of them singletons. Material: T cells isolated from PBMCs. The receptors stem from a human donor in good health.

CDR3 coding DNA: TGTGCCAGCAGCTCAAACCTAAACTACGAGCAGTACTTC. Translated: CASSSNLNYEQYF. The chain has TRBV7-2 and TRBJ2-7; unclear D gene. Germline-derived CDR1 and CDR2 are SGHTA and FQGNSA. This CDR3 region has 13 residues. The germline V and J ends were trimmed by 4 bases and 3 bases, with 10 bases remaining between them.

The chain joins TRBV7-9 to TRBJ2-7; no firm D call. Germline values: CDR1 SEHNR, CDR2 FQNEAQ (reference sequence). The CDR3 sequence is 14 residues long. Trimming stripped 0 bases from V and 0 bases from J, with 6 bases between. The CDR3 protein is CASSLAHSSYEQYF. The CDR3 DNA is TGTGCCAGCAGCTTAGCACACAGCTCCTACGAGCAGTACTTC. The whole variable domain, filled in from reference TRBV7-9 and TRBJ2-7, reads DTGVSQNPRHKITKRGQNVTFRCDPISEHNRLYWYRQTLGQGPEFLTYFQNEAQLEKSRLLSDRFSAERPKGSFSTLEIQRTEQGDSAMYLCASSLAHSSYEQYFGPGTRLTVT.

V and J are TRBV29-1 and TRBJ2-2, with D maybe TRBD2 (5 bases). The CDR3 runs 12 residues. Germline V gene sequence: CDR1 SQVTM, CDR2 ANQGSEA. V lost 1 base and J lost 7, with 7 bases in between. The CDR3 nucleotides read TGCAGCGTTGAAGGGGCGGGCGGGGAGCTGTTTTTT. Translating it yields CSVEGAGGELFF.

This clone was picked up one time. The J gene is TRBJ1-2, the V gene TRBV19; perhaps TRBD1 as D (6 bases). The CDR3 is 14 residues long. CDR1 is LNHDA, CDR2 SQIVND, per germline (reference sequence). The ends were cut back, 5 bases at V and 4 bases at J, with 14 bases in the middle. The CDR3 sequence is CASSPTGRGYGYTF. The CDR3 DNA follows: TGTGCCAGTAGTCCCACAGGGCGCGGCTATGGCTACACCTTC.

The rearrangement links TRBV4-1 to TRBJ2-1; 14 nucleotides agree with TRBD2. Germline trimming cut 3 bases from V and 0 bases from J; bases unmatched to any gene: 10. Germline V gene lookup returns CDR1 MGHRA and CDR2 YSYEKL. The CDR3 consists of 20 residues. CDR3: CASSQGTSGGVHSSYNEQFF. Here the CDR3 DNA reads TGCGCCAGCAGCCAGGGGACTAGCGGGGGAGTGCATAGCTCCTACAATGAGCAGTTCTTC.

CDR3 amino acids: CASSDAGTLSYEQYF. CDR3 DNA sequence: TGCGCCAGCAGTGATGCCGGGACACTCTCCTACGAGCAGTACTTC. The chain carries TRBV10-1 and TRBJ2-7, with D tentatively TRBD1 (6 bases). The V and J ends lost 3 bases and 0 bases respectively, with 12 bases between them. Germline V gene sequence: CDR1 WNHNN, CDR2 SYGVQD (reference sequence). CDR3 size: 15 residues.

The chain employs TRBV2 and TRBJ2-5; D is perhaps TRBD1 (6 bases). The CDR3 is 13 amino acids. V lost 7 bases and J lost 0, with 9 bases in between. Germline CDR1 SNHLY, CDR2 FYNNEI. In DNA form, the CDR3 reads TGTGCCAGCACCACAGGGTACCAAGAGACCCAGTACTTC. Its protein is CASTTGYQETQYF.

The chain links TRBV19 to TRBJ2-7; tentative D call: TRBD2 (5 bases). V lost 1 base and J 3 bases, leaving 10 bases between the germline ends. From germline, CDR1 is LNHDA and CDR2 SQIVND (reference sequence). CDR3 length: 14 amino acids. CDR3 nucleotide sequence: TGTGCCAGTAGTATAGGGAGGAAGTACTACGAGCAGTACTTC. It encodes CASSIGRKYYEQYF.

The J gene is TRBJ2-3, the V gene TRBV28, with D perhaps TRBD2 (6 bases). Trimming took 11 bases from V and 3 from J, leaving 15 bases between them. Germline CDR1 is MDHEN and CDR2 is SYDVKM. This CDR3 has 13 amino acids. The CDR3 bases are TGTGCCGGATCTAGCGCAGGTACAGATACGCAGTATTTT. Translated: CAGSSAGTDTQYF. The entire variable domain, with the rest obtained from reference TRBV28 and TRBJ2-3, is as follows: DVKVTQSSRYLVKRTGEKVFLECVQDMDHENMFWYRQDPGLGLRLIYFSYDVKMKEKGDIPEGYSVSREKKERFSLILESASTNQTSMYLCAGSSAGTDTQYFGPGTRLTVL.

The chain joins TRBV7-2 to TRBJ2-5; D not certain. This CDR3 is 12 amino acids long. V was shortened by 5 bases and J by 5 bases, with 9 bases between the two germline ends. CDR1 SGHTA and CDR2 FQGNSA come from the germline V gene. DNA of the CDR3: TGTGCCAGCAGCCGACAAATCGAGACCCAGTACTTC. This encodes CASSRQIETQYF.

V usage is TRBV29-1 and J usage is TRBJ2-3; 7 bases agree with TRBD2. With 6 bases clipped from V and 0 bases from J, the junction kept 3 bases outside the gene matches. CDR1 and CDR2 (germline): SQVTM, ANQGSEA. The CDR3 extends over 13 amino acids. For the CDR3, the DNA is TGCAGCGTAAGCGGGACTAGCACAGATACGCAGTATTTT. It encodes CSVSGTSTDTQYF.

Written as DNA, the CDR3 is TGTGCCAGCAGTCAGTCCGGGACTAGCATGTTCTTC. Amino acids: CASSQSGTSMFF. The rearrangement uses TRBV6-5 and TRBJ2-1; TRBD2 agrees at 9 bases. The CDR3 has 12 residues. After removal of 5 bases from V and 15 bases from J, the junction contained 8 bases not matched to a gene. Per germline, CDR1 MNHEY and CDR2 SVGAGI.

This chain uses TRBV7-2 with TRBJ2-1; TRBD2 aligns across 7 bases. CDR1 SGHTA and CDR2 FQGNSA come from the germline V gene. Trimming cost V 7 bases and J 2 bases; bases outside gene matches: 8. The CDR3 has 15 residues. DNA for the CDR3: TGTGCCAGCAAAATCGGGGGGAAAACCTACAATGAGCAGTTCTTC. Its translation: CASKIGGKTYNEQFF.

The chain uses TRBV12-5 and TRBJ2-1; 12 bases align to TRBD2. Trimming took 3 bases from V and 5 from J; bases not matched to a gene: 11. The CDR3 sequence is 18 residues long. Germline CDR1 is LGHNT and CDR2 is FRNRAP. The CDR3 protein is CASGFRLAGVSANNEQFF. The CDR3 nucleotides read TGTGCTAGTGGTTTCCGACTAGCGGGAGTCTCCGCAAACAATGAGCAGTTCTTC.

The chain links TRBV7-2 to TRBJ2-3; D remains unclear. The CDR3 is made up of 13 amino acids. Trimming left V 3 bases short and J 4 bases short, with 8 bases between. The germline gives CDR1 SGHTA, CDR2 FQGNSA. CDR3 DNA sequence: TGTGCCAGCAGCTTTGGTCGGGCAGATACGCAGTATTTT. Amino acids: CASSFGRADTQYF.

J is TRBJ1-2 and V is TRBV5-6, with D possibly being TRBD1 (6 bases). The germline gives CDR1 SGHDT, CDR2 YYEEEE. V was cut by 1 base and J by 1 base, with 14 bases left in between. The CDR3 extends over 16 amino acids. The CDR3 region has the DNA TGTGCCAGCAGCTTGTCGGGGCGGACAGTTAACTATGGCTACACCTTC. Amino acid sequence: CASSLSGRTVNYGYTF.

The genes are TRBV20-1 and TRBJ2-3; the D is unclear. Germline CDR1 DFQATT, CDR2 SNEGSKA (reference sequence). This CDR3 is built from 11 residues. V dropped 3 bases and J dropped 4 bases, with 5 bases sitting between them. The CDR3 bases are TGCAGTGCTAGCCGGTCAGATACGCAGTATTTT. This sequence encodes CSASRSDTQYF.

This chain links TRBV7-9 with TRBJ2-2; weak D call: TRBD1 (8 bases). Germline CDR1 SEHNR, CDR2 FQNEAQ (reference sequence). Trimming took 5 bases from V and 1 from J, leaving 14 bases between them. The CDR3 length is 16 residues. The CDR3 here is CASSDYRGGNTGELFF. DNA of the CDR3: TGTGCCAGCAGCGATTACAGGGGGGGGAACACCGGGGAGCTGTTTTTT.

This clone was found once. V and J are TRBV14 and TRBJ2-3; 9 nucleotides line up with TRBD2. The CDR3 extends over 16 amino acids. V shed 1 base and J 3 bases; nucleotides not matched to a gene: 5. Germline V gene data show CDR1 as SGHDN and CDR2 as FVKESK. CDR3 sequence reads: CASSQGSGSETDTQYF. The DNA of the CDR3 is TGTGCCAGCAGCCAAGGTAGCGGGAGTGAAACAGATACGCAGTATTTT.

The chain recombines TRBV21-1 with TRBJ1-2. TRBV21-1 is tagged as a pseudogene. The CDR3 has 16 residues. Here the CDR3 reads CASSKTYCGADYGYTF. The CDR3 nucleotides read TGTGCCAGCAGCAAGACGTACTGTGGAGCCGACTATGGCTACACCTTC.